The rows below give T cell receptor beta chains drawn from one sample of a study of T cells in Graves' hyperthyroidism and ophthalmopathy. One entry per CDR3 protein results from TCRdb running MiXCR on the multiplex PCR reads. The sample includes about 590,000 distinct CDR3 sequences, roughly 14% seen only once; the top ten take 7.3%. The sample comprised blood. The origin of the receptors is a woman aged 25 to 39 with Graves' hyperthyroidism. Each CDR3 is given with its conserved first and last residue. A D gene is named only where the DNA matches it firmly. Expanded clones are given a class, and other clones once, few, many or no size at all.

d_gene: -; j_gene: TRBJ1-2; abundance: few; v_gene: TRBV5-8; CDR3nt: TGTGCCACAAGGGACGGCCCAAACTATGGCTACACCTTC; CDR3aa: CATRDGPNYGYTF
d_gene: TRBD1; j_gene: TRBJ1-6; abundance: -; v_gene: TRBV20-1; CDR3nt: TGCAGTGCCGGACAGGGTTTTGATTCACCCCTCCACTTT; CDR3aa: CSAGQGFDSPLHF
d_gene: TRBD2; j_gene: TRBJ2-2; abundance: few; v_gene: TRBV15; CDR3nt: TGTGCCACCAGCAGAGATAAGACTAGCGGGAGAAGGTTGATAGGGGAGCTGTTTTTT; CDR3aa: CATSRDKTSGRRLIGELFF
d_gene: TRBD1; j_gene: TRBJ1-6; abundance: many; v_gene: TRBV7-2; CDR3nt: TGTGCCAGCAGCTCCTACAGGGGGGAATCACCCCTCCACTTT; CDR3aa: CASSSYRGESPLHF
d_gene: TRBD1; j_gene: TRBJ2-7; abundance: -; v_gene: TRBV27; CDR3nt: TGTGCCAGCAGCTCAAGGTCGACAGGGGGAGGGAACGAGCAGTACTTC; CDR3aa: CASSSRSTGGGNEQYF
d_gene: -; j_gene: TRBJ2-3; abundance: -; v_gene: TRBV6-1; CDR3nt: TGTGCCACCAGTGATACTTGGGGGTATGGCACAGATACGCAGTATTTT; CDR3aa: CATSDTWGYGTDTQYF
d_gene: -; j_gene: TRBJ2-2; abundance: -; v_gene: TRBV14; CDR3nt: TGTGCCAGCAGCCAAGAATTATATCAGGGGGAGCTGTTTTTT; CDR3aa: CASSQELYQGELFF
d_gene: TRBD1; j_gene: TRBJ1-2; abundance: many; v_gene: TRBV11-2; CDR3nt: TGTGCCAGCAGCCGGGACAGGGAACGGGGCTACACCTTC; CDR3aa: CASSRDRERGYTF
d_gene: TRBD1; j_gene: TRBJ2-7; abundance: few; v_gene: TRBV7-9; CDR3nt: TGTGCCAGCAGCTCGGGACAGGGGGAAGCCGACGAGCAGTACTTC; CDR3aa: CASSSGQGEADEQYF
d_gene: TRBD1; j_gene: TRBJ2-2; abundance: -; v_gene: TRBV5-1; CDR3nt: TGCGCCAGCAGCTCCTCGACAGGGGGCGTTGGGGAGCTGTTTTTT; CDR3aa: CASSSSTGGVGELFF
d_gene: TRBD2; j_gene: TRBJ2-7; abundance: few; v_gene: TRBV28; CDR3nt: TGTGCCAGCAGTTTACCCCGGGGGGGCCCCGACGAGCAGTACTTC; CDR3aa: CASSLPRGGPDEQYF
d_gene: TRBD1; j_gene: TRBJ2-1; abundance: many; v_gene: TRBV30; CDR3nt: TGTGCCTGGACCGCCGGGACAGGGGAGGTTAATGAGCAGTTCTTC; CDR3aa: CAWTAGTGEVNEQFF
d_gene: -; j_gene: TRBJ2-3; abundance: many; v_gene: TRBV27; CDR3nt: TGTGCCAGCAGTTTAGGGGAAGGCACAGATACGCAGTATTTT; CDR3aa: CASSLGEGTDTQYF
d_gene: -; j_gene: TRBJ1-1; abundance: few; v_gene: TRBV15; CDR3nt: TGTGCCACCAGCAGGAATCTATTCTCAGGGGCCACTGAAGCTTTCTTT; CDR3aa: CATSRNLFSGATEAFF
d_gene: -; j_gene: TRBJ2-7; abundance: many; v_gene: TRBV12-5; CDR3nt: TGTGCTAGTGGTGGCCCCCCTTACGAGCAGTACTTC; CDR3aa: CASGGPPYEQYF
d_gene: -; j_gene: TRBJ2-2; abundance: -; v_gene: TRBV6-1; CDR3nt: TGTGCCAGCAGTTATGAAGGAGGGCCGATCGGGGAGCTGTTTTTT; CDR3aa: CASSYEGGPIGELFF
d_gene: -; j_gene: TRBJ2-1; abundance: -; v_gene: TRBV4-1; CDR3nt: TGCGCCAGCAGCTTTAGTATCGGTGAGCAGTTCTTC; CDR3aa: CASSFSIGEQFF
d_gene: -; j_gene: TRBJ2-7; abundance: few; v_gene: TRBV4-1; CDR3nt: TGCGCCAGCAGCCAAGTTCCCCATGCGGGAACCCCCTACGAGCAGTACTTC; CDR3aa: CASSQVPHAGTPYEQYF
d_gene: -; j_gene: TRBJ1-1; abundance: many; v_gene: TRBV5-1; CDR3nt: TGCGCCAGCAGCTTTCAAGAGAACACTGAAGCTTTCTTT; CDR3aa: CASSFQENTEAFF
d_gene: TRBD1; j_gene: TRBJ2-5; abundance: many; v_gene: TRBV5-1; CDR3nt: TGCGCCAGCAGCCCGGATGTGACAGGGGGTCAGGAGACCCAGTACTTC; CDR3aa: CASSPDVTGGQETQYF
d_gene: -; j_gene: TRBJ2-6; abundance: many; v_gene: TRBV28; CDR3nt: TGTGCCAGCAGTTTGATTGCTGGGGCCAACGTCCTGACTTTC; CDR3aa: CASSLIAGANVLTF
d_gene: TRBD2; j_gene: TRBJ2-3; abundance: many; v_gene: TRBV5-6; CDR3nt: TGTGCCAGCAGGGGTCCCGGACTAGTTCTTCCAGATACGCAGTATTTT; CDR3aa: CASRGPGLVLPDTQYF
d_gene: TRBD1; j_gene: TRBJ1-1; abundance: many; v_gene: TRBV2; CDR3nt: TGTGCCAGCAGAGACATTCAATTAGGCAGGGGGCTTACTGAAGCTTTCTTT; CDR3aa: CASRDIQLGRGLTEAFF
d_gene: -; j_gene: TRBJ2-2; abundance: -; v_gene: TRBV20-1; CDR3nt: TGCAGTGCTGGACCCTTGGGGGCGACGAACACCGGGGAGCTGTTTTTT; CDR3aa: CSAGPLGATNTGELFF
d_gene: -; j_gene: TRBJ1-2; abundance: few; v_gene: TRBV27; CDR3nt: TGTGCCAGCAGTTCGGGGGAGAACTATGGCTACACCTTC; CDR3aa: CASSSGENYGYTF
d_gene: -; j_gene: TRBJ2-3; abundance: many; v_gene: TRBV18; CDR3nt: TGTGCCAGCTCACTCCCGACCCCAGATACGCAGTATTTT; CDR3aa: CASSLPTPDTQYF
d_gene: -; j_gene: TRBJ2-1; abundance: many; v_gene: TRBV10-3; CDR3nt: TGTGCCATCAGTGAGGGGGATTCGGGGAGGACCTACAATGAGCAGTTCTTC; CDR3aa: CAISEGDSGRTYNEQFF
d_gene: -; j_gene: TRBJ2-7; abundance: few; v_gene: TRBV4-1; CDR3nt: TGCGCCAGCAGCCCGAAAGACGGTTACGAGCAGTACTTC; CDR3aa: CASSPKDGYEQYF
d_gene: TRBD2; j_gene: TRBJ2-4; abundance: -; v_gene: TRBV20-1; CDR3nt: TGCAGTGCTAGTCGAGGACTAGCGTCAGAAAACATTCAGTACTTC; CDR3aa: CSASRGLASENIQYF
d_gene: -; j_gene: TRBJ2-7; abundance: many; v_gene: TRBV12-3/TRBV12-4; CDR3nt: TGTGCCAGCAGTTTAGGCCAGGGAGTCCGCGAGCAGTACTTC; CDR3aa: CASSLGQGVREQYF
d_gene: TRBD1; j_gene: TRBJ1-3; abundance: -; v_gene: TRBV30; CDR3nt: TGTGCCTGGAGTGCCTTGCAGGGGGCCTTAGCTGGAAACACCATATATTTT; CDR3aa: CAWSALQGALAGNTIYF